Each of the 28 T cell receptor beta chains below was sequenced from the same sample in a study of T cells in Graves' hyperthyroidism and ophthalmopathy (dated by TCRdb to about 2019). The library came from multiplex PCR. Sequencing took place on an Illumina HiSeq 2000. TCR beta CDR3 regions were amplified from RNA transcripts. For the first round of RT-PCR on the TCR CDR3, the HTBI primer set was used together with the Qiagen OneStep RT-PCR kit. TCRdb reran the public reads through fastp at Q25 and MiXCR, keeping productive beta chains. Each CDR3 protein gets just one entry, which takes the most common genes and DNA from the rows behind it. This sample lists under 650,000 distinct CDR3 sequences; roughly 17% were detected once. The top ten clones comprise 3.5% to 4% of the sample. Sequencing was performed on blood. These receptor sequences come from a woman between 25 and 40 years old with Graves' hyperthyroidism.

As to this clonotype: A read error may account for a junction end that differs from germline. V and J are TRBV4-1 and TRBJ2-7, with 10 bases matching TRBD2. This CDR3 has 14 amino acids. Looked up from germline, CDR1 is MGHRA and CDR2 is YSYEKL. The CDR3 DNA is TGCGCCAGCAGTTCACTAGCGGGATCCTACGGGCAGTACTTC. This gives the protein CASSSLAGSYGQYF.

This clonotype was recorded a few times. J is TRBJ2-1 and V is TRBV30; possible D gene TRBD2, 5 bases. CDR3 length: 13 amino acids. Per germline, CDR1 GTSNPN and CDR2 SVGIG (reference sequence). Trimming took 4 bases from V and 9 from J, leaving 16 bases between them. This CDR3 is CAWTSGGVGEQFF. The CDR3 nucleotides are TGTGCCTGGACTTCCGGAGGCGTCGGTGAGCAGTTCTTC.

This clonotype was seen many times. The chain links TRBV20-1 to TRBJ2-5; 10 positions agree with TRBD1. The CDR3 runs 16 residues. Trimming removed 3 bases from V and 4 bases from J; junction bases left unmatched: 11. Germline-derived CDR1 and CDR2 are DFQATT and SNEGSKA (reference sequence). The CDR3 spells CSARPSTTGGLETQYF. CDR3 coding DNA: TGCAGTGCTAGGCCCTCCACGACAGGGGGCCTAGAGACCCAGTACTTC.

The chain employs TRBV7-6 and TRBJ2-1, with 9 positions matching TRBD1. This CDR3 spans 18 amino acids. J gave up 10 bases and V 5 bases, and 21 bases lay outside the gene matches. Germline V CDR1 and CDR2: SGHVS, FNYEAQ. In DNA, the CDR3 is TGTGCCAGCAGCCTGACAGGGGGAGGCGGGGCTGCATCCAAGGAGCAGTTCTTC. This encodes CASSLTGGGGAASKEQFF.

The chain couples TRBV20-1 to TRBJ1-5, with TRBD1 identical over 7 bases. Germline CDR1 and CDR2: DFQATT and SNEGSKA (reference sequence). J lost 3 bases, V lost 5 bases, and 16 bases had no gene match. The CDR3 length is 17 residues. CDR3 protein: CSAPSFGLTGPNQPQHF. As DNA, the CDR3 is TGCAGTGCTCCCTCCTTCGGACTGACAGGGCCCAATCAGCCCCAGCATTTT.

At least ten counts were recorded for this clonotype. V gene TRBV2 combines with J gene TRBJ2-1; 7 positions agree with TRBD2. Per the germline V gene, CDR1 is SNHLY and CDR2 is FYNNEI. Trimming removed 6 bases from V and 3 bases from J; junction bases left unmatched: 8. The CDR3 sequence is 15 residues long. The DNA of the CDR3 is TGTGCCAGCAGGGGGTTTGCGGGAGACTACAATGAGCAGTTCTTC. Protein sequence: CASRGFAGDYNEQFF.

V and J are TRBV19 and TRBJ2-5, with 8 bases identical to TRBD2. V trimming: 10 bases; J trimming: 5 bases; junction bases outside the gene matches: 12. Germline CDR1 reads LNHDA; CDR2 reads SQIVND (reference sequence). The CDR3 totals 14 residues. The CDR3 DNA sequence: TGTGCCACCACACTTCGGGGGGGATTGGAGACCCAGTACTTC. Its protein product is CATTLRGGLETQYF.

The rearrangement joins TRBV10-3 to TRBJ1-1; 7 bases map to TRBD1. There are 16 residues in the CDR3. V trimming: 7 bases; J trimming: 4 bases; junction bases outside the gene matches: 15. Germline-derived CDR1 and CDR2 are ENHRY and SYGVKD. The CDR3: CAITDSLTGLGTEAFF. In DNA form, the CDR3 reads TGTGCCATCACCGATTCTCTGACAGGGCTGGGCACTGAAGCTTTCTTT.

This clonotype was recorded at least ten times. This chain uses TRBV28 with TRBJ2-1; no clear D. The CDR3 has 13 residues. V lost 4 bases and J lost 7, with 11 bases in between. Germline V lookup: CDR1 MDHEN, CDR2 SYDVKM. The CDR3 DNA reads TGTGCCAGCAGTTACACGACACGGAATGAGCAGTTCTTC. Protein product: CASSYTTRNEQFF.

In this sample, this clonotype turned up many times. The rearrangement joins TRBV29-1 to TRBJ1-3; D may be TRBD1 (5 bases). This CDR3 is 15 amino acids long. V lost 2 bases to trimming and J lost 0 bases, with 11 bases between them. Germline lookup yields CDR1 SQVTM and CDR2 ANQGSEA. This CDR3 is CSVESGDPSGNTIYF. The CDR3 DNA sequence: TGCAGCGTTGAATCGGGGGATCCCTCTGGAAACACCATATATTTT.

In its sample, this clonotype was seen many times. As DNA, the CDR3 is TGTGCCAGCAGTTCCCTCTTACAATCCTCGGACAGGGTGTACTACGAGCAGTACTTC. This encodes CASSSLLQSSDRVYYEQYF. V is TRBV28 and J is TRBJ2-7; 8 nucleotides align to TRBD1. The V and J ends lost 4 bases and 3 bases, in that order; junction bases with no gene match: 20. Germline CDR1 MDHEN, CDR2 SYDVKM. The CDR3 sequence is 19 residues long.

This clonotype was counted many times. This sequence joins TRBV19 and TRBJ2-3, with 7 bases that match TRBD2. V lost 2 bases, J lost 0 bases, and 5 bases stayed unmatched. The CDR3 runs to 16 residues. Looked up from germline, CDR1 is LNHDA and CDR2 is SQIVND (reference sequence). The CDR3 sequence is CASSIRSGDSTDTQYF. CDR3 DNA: TGTGCCAGTAGTATACGCAGCGGGGATAGCACAGATACGCAGTATTTT.

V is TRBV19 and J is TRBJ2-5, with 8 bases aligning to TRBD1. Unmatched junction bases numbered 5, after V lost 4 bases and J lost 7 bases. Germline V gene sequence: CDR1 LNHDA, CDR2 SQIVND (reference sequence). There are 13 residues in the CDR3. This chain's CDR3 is CASSTGGGRTQYF. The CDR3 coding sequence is TGTGCCAGTAGTACAGGGGGCGGGCGGACCCAGTACTTC. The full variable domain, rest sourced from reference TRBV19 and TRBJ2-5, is DGGITQSPKYLFRKEGQNVTLSCEQNLNHDAMYWYRQDPGQGLRLIYYSQIVNDFQKGDIAEGYSVSREKKESFPLTVTSAQKNPTAFYLCASSTGGGRTQYFGPGTRLLVL.

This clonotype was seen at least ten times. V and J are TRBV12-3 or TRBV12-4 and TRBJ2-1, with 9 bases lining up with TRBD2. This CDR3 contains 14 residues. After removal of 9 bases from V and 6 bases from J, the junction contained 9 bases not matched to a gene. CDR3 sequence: CASSLAGSANEQFF. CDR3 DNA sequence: TGTGCCAGTTCGCTAGCGGGAAGCGCCAATGAGCAGTTCTTC.

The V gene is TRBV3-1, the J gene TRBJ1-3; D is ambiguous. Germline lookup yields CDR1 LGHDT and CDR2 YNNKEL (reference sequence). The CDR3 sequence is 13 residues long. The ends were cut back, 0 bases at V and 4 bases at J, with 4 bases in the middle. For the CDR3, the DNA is TGTGCCAGCAGCCAAGAGCAAGGAAACACCATATATTTT. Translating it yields CASSQEQGNTIYF.

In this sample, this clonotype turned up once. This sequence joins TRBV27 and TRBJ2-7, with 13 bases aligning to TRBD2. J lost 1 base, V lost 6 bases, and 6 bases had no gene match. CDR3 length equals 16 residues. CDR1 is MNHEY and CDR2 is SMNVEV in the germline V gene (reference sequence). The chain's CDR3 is CASRGWTSGSSYEQYF. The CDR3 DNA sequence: TGTGCCAGCAGGGGGTGGACTAGCGGGAGTTCCTACGAGCAGTACTTC.

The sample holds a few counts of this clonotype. The CDR3 sequence is CASSHSPTQLAGGYEQFF. The DNA of the CDR3 is TGCGCCAGCAGCCACTCCCCCACCCAACTAGCGGGAGGTTATGAGCAGTTCTTC. The rearrangement uses TRBV4-1 and TRBJ2-1; 12 bases map to TRBD2. Germline V gene data show CDR1 as MGHRA and CDR2 as YSYEKL. CDR3 length: 18 amino acids. The J segment lost 8 bases and the V segment lost 3 bases, leaving 14 bases of the junction unmatched.

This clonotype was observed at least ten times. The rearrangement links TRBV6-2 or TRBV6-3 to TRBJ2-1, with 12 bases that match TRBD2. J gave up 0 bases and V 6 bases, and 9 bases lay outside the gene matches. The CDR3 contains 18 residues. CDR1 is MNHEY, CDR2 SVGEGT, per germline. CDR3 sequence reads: CASSGLAGPIYSYNEQFF. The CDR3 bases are TGTGCCAGCAGCGGACTAGCGGGACCAATCTACTCCTACAATGAGCAGTTCTTC.

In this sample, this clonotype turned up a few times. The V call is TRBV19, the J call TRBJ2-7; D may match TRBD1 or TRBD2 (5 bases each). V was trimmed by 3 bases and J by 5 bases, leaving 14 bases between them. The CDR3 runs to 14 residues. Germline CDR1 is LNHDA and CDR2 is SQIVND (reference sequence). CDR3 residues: CASSIGARTDEQYF. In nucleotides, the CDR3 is TGTGCCAGTAGTATCGGGGCCCGGACTGACGAGCAGTACTTC.

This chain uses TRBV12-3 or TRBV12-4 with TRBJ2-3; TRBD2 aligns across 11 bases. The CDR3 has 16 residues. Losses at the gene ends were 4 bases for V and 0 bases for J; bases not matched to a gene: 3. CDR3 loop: CASSWASGGSTDTQYF. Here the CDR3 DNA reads TGTGCCAGCAGTTGGGCTAGCGGGGGGAGCACAGATACGCAGTATTTT.

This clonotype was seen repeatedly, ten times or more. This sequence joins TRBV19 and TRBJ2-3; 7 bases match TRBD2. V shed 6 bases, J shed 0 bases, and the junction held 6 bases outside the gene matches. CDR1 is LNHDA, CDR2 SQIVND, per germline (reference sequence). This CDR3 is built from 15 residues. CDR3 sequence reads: CASSPTSSSTDTQYF. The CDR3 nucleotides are TGTGCCAGTAGCCCGACTAGCTCTAGCACAGATACGCAGTATTTT.

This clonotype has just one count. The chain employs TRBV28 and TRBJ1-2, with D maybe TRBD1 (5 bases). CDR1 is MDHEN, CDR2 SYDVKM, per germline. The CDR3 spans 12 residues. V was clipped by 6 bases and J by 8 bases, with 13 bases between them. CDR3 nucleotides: TGTGCCAGCAGCCGTGGGCGGGGGGGCTACACCTTC. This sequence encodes CASSRGRGGYTF.

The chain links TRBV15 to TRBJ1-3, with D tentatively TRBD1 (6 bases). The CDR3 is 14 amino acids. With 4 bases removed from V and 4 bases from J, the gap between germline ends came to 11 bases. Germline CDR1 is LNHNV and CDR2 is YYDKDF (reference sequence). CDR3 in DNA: TGTGCCACCAGCATAGACAGGCCCGGAAACACCATATATTTT. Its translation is CATSIDRPGNTIYF. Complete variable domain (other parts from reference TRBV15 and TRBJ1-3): DAMVIQNPRYQVTQFGKPVTLSCSQTLNHNVMYWYQQKSSQAPKLLFHYYDKDFNNEADTPDNFQSRRPNTSFCFLDIRSPGLGDTAMYLCATSIDRPGNTIYFGEGSWLTVV.

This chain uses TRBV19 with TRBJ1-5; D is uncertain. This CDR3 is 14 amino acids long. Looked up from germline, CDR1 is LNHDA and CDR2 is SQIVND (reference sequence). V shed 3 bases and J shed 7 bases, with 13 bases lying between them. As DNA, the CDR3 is TGTGCCAGTAGTATCTCCTCGGGAGGCCAGCCCCAGCATTTT. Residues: CASSISSGGQPQHF.

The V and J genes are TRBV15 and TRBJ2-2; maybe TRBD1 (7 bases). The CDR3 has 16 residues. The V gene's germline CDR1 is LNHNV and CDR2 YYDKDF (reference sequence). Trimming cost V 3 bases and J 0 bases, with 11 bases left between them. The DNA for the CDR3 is TGTGCCACCAGCAGGCGGGGACAGTCGAACACCGGGGAGCTGTTTTTT. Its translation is CATSRRGQSNTGELFF.

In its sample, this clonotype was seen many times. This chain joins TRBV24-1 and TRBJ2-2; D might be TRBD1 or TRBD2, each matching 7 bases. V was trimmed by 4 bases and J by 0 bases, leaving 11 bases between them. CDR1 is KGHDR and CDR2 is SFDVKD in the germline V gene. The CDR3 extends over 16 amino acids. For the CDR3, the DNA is TGTGCCACCAGTGACAGGGGGGGAGCGAACACCGGGGAGCTGTTTTTT. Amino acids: CATSDRGGANTGELFF.

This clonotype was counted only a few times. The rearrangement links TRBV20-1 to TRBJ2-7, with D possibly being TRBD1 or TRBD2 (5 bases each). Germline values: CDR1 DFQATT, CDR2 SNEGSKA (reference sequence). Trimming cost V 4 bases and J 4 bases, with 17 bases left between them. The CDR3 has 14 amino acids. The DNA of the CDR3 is TGCAGTGCTACTGCGGACGGGGCACCTTACGAGCAGTACTTC. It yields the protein CSATADGAPYEQYF.

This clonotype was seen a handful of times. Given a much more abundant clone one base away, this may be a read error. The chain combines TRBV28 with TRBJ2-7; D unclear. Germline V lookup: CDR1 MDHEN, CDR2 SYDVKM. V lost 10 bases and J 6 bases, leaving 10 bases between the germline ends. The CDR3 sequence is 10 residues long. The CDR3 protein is CATADCEQYF. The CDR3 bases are TGTGCCACGGCTGACTGCGAGCAGTACTTC.